The source of this T cell receptor beta chain is a study of blood T cell repertoires in COVID-19. Study summary: Specimens from acute and convalescent COVID-19 originated in the United States, Italy and Spain. Sources were T cells, B-cell-depleted T cells, or PBMCs; the material itself was cDNA or gDNA.

Looked up from germline, CDR1 is WNHNN and CDR2 is SYGVQD (reference sequence). Trimming removed 5 bases from V and 9 bases from J; junction bases left unmatched: 7. The CDR3 has 14 residues. This clone was counted only a few times. The table came from immunoSEQ multiplex PCR; TCRdb's copy has only in-frame clones and leaves some out. This table has roughly 400,000 clones, nearly 90% appearing once. The sequencing input was PBMCs or T cells enriched from blood (not recorded which). The receptor's source is a woman in her thirties who had recovered from COVID-19. The chain recombines TRBV10-1 with TRBJ2-1, with 10 bases lining up with TRBD2. The CDR3 protein is CASSPSGRAAEQFF. DNA for the CDR3: TGCGCCAGCAGTCCCAGCGGGAGGGCCGCTGAGCAGTTCTTC.